Sequencing of this T cell receptor beta chain was carried out in a study of long-term antiretroviral therapy in people with HIV. Points from the study as a whole: Against controls, HIV repertoires showed narrower ranges of CDR3 length. Older ART regimens may have been in use when blood was drawn between about 2004 and 2018.

To note about this clone: Antigen specificity is unknown.

The samples, holding roughly 0.85-10 million cryopreserved PBMC, were thawed before DNA extraction was carried out. Researchers report immunoSEQ v3.0 was run at survey level. Repertoires were generated with immunoSEQ multiplex PCR, while TCRdb's copy carries only in-frame clones and drops some. The sample lists tens of thousands of clones; 70% to 90% were seen once. This clonotype was obtained from a young man with HIV. The sample consisted of unsorted PBMCs, taken 0.8 years before starting antiretroviral therapy.

The CDR3 region has the DNA TGTGCCAGCAGGGGACAGGGTAGAAGTTACGGGTCCTACGAGCAGTACTTC. This encodes CASRGQGRSYGSYEQYF. The chain links TRBV11-2 to TRBJ2-7; 9 nucleotides line up with TRBD1. The CDR3 spans 17 residues. The junction had 13 bases not matched to a gene; V was cut back by 6 bases and J by 1 base. Germline V gives CDR1 SGHAT, CDR2 FQNNGV.